This passage covers 27 T cell receptor beta chains from one sample sequenced in a study of patients and donors after allogeneic stem cell transplantation. Using its own MiXCR run on the RT-PCR reads, TCRdb lists one record per CDR3 protein. The data contain roughly 960,000 distinct CDR3 sequences, approximately 18% of them singletons. The specimen sequenced was blood, either unsorted or a sorted T cell fraction (not recorded which). The receptors originated from a human donor who was either an allogeneic HSCT recipient or a stem cell or donor lymphocyte infusion donor (not recorded which). It is not recorded whose cells these are; they may come from a transplant donor.

This sequence joins TRBV7-9 and TRBJ2-5; weak D call: TRBD2 (5 bases). Germline loops: CDR1 SEHNR, CDR2 FQNEAQ (reference sequence). V shed 10 bases and J shed 2 bases, with 14 bases lying between them. This CDR3 spans 13 amino acids. CDR3 loop: CATRSRGQETQYF. DNA for the CDR3: TGTGCCACCAGGAGCCGGGGACAAGAGACCCAGTACTTC.

This clonotype was recorded many times. The rearrangement joins TRBV24-1 to TRBJ2-1; D unclear. There are 12 residues in the CDR3. The V end lost 3 bases, the J end lost 7 bases, and 6 bases lay between the germline ends. Germline assignment: CDR1 KGHDR and CDR2 SFDVKD. The CDR3 DNA reads TGTGCCACCAGTGATCCCCTAAATGAGCAGTTCTTC. Protein sequence: CATSDPLNEQFF.

This chain joins TRBV29-1 and TRBJ2-1; D is perhaps TRBD1 or TRBD2 (6 bases each). The length of the CDR3 is 12 residues. The V gene's germline CDR1 is SQVTM and CDR2 ANQGSEA. V lost 3 bases and J 6 bases, leaving 9 bases between the germline ends. CDR3 residues: CSVDPGANEQFF. As DNA, the CDR3 is TGCAGCGTTGATCCGGGGGCCAATGAGCAGTTCTTC.

This CDR3 reads CASSLVPNSGNTIYF. CDR3 nucleotides: TGTGCCAGCAGCTTGGTCCCTAACTCTGGAAACACCATATATTTT. This chain uses TRBV5-4 with TRBJ1-3; D call uncertain. Germline V gene sequence: CDR1 SGHNT, CDR2 YYREEE (reference sequence). Trimming left V 0 bases short and J 0 bases short, with 7 bases between. This CDR3 comprises 15 residues. Full variable domain (rest looked up from reference TRBV5-4 and TRBJ1-3): ETGVTQSPTHLIKTRGQQVTLRCSSQSGHNTVSWYQQALGQGPQFIFQYYREEENGRGNFPPRFSGLQFPNYSSELNVNALELDDSALYLCASSLVPNSGNTIYFGEGSWLTVV.

This clonotype was observed many times. This chain joins TRBV20-1 and TRBJ2-7; a possible D gene is TRBD2 (6 bases). Trimming cost V 3 bases and J 5 bases, with 20 bases left between them. Germline V CDR1 and CDR2: DFQATT, SNEGSKA (reference sequence). The CDR3 sequence is 15 residues long. This CDR3 is CSASPLVRGGHEQYF. DNA of the CDR3: TGCAGTGCTAGCCCCCTTGTTAGGGGAGGCCACGAGCAGTACTTC.

At least ten counts were recorded for this clonotype. The chain uses TRBV20-1 and TRBJ2-7, with D perhaps given as TRBD1 or TRBD2 (5 bases each). This CDR3 has 15 amino acids. Germline V CDR1 and CDR2: DFQATT, SNEGSKA (reference sequence). V gave up 3 bases and J gave up 5 bases, with 20 bases separating them. CDR3 nucleotides: TGCAGTGCTAGGGGGACGGCCCTTGAGAGAAACGAGCAGTACTTC. Protein product: CSARGTALERNEQYF.

This clonotype was detected only a few times. The chain links TRBV6-1 to TRBJ1-2; TRBD1 might be the D (5 bases). The CDR3 spans 13 residues. Germline V gene data show CDR1 as MNHNS and CDR2 as SASEGT. Between the trimmed V and J ends, which lost 6 bases and 8 bases, there was a span of 16 bases. The DNA for the CDR3 is TGTGCCAGCAGCCCCAGGGACCGCGGGGGCTACACCTTC. This gives the protein CASSPRDRGGYTF.

This clonotype was detected many times. The chain is built from TRBV12-3 or TRBV12-4 and TRBJ2-3; D is ambiguous. Deletions cut 4 bases from V and 4 bases from J, with 12 bases between. This CDR3 is 14 amino acids long. CDR3 region: CASSSPPEADTQYF. CDR3 DNA sequence: TGTGCCAGCAGTTCCCCACCAGAGGCAGATACGCAGTATTTT.

This clonotype was detected ten times or more. At one of its ends the junction is not consistent with the germline gene, which may arise from a read error. The chain couples TRBV5-1 to TRBJ2-1; 14 bases agree with TRBD2. The CDR3 has 15 residues. The germline V gene has CDR1 SGHRS and CDR2 YFSETQ. CDR3 sequence (DNA): TGTGCCAGCAGCCCGGGACTAGCGGGAGTTAATGAGCAGTTCTTC. It codes for CASSPGLAGVNEQFF.

A few counts support this clonotype. The chain links TRBV5-6 to TRBJ1-1; D call uncertain. Germline CDR1 reads SGHDT; CDR2 reads YYEEEE. The CDR3 extends over 16 amino acids. V was trimmed by 3 bases and J by 3 bases, leaving 18 bases between them. CDR3 nucleotides: TGTGCCAGCAGCTCCCTGGGGAGGACCGCGGACACTGAAGCTTTCTTT. It translates to CASSSLGRTADTEAFF.

The rearrangement joins TRBV5-6 to TRBJ1-2, with a tentative D call TRBD1 (5 bases). This CDR3 has 13 residues. From germline, CDR1 is SGHDT and CDR2 YYEEEE. The V end was cut by 0 bases, the J end by 10 bases, with 13 bases between. DNA of the CDR3: TGTGCCAGCAGCTTGGTAAGGGGACTTGACTACACCTTC. Amino acids: CASSLVRGLDYTF.

This clonotype occurred a few times. The chain carries TRBV5-1 and TRBJ2-4; D is undetermined. The CDR3 contains 13 residues. Trimming took off 0 bases at V and 6 bases at J, with 7 bases between the two ends. Germline V lookup: CDR1 SGHRS, CDR2 YFSETQ. The CDR3 DNA reads TGCGCCAGCAGCTTGGGGTCAGGAAACATTCAGTACTTC. This sequence encodes CASSLGSGNIQYF.

The CDR3 sequence: CASNFQGANTEAFF. CDR3 nucleotides: TGTGCCAGCAATTTCCAGGGGGCGAACACTGAAGCTTTCTTT. The chain joins TRBV7-9 to TRBJ1-1, with 8 bases that match TRBD1. The CDR3 contains 14 residues. Trimming at V came to 7 bases and at J to 1 base, leaving 5 bases not matched to a gene. The V gene's germline CDR1 is SEHNR and CDR2 FQNEAQ (reference sequence).

The chain couples TRBV5-1 to TRBJ1-2; 8 nucleotides line up with TRBD1. The V gene's germline CDR1 is SGHRS and CDR2 YFSETQ. This CDR3 contains 14 residues. J was trimmed by 10 bases and V by 0 bases; bases with no gene match: 8. CDR3 DNA sequence: TGCGCCAGCAGCTTGGAGGACAGGGCCCATGACTACACCTTC. Translation: CASSLEDRAHDYTF.

This clonotype has a count of ten or more. The chain recombines TRBV3-1 with TRBJ2-7; no clear D. Germline CDR1 and CDR2: LGHDT and YNNKEL (reference sequence). The length of the CDR3 is 11 residues. Deletions cut 3 bases from V and 7 bases from J, with 7 bases between. CDR3 in DNA: TGTGCCAGCAGCCATCTGGGGGAGCAGTACTTC. This encodes CASSHLGEQYF.

The chain carries TRBV20-1 and TRBJ1-4; 7 bases line up with TRBD1. The germline gives CDR1 DFQATT, CDR2 SNEGSKA (reference sequence). There are 15 residues in the CDR3. The junction had 13 bases not matched to a gene; V was cut back by 5 bases and J by 7 bases. The CDR3: CSASVRGDVGEKLFF. CDR3 DNA sequence: TGCAGTGCTTCCGTCAGGGGGGACGTCGGTGAAAAACTGTTTTTT.

In this sample, this clonotype turned up a few times. The chain couples TRBV7-2 to TRBJ2-3; D is unresolved. This CDR3 has 14 amino acids. The germline V and J ends were trimmed by 4 bases and 2 bases, with 10 bases remaining between them. Germline values: CDR1 SGHTA, CDR2 FQGNSA. Here the CDR3 reads CASSSFTFTDTQYF. The CDR3 nucleotides read TGTGCCAGCAGCTCCTTTACATTCACAGATACGCAGTATTTT.

The chain has TRBV4-1 and TRBJ1-1, with D possibly being TRBD1 (6 bases). Per germline, CDR1 MGHRA and CDR2 YSYEKL. CDR3 length: 13 amino acids. Trimming took off 1 base at V and 7 bases at J, with 10 bases between the two ends. The CDR3, as DNA: TGCGCCAGCAGCCAAGGGCAGGGGTTTGAAGCTTTCTTT. Translation: CASSQGQGFEAFF.

This clonotype was detected a few times. The genes are TRBV5-6 and TRBJ2-1; tentative D call: TRBD2 (5 bases). The CDR3 totals 13 residues. Trimming removed 4 bases from V and 5 bases from J, with 10 bases in between. Germline V gene lookup returns CDR1 SGHDT and CDR2 YYEEEE. The CDR3 loop reads CASSHPGDNEQFF. CDR3 DNA sequence: TGTGCCAGCAGCCATCCCGGGGACAATGAGCAGTTCTTC.

This sequence joins TRBV4-3 and TRBJ1-2, with D hard to call. The V and J ends lost 0 bases and 1 base respectively, with 21 bases between them. The CDR3 sequence is 19 residues long. CDR1 LGHNA and CDR2 YSLEER come from the germline V gene. The CDR3 DNA reads TGCGCCAGCAGCCAAGATTCAGGCCTCGCCGCTCTACTTAACTATGGCTACACCTTC. This sequence encodes CASSQDSGLAALLNYGYTF.

This clonotype was observed a few times. This rearrangement joins TRBV7-3 to TRBJ2-5; D possibly corresponds to TRBD1 (6 bases). V gave up 5 bases and J gave up 2 bases, with 18 bases separating them. CDR1 and CDR2 (germline): SGHTA, FQGTGA. The CDR3 is made up of 16 amino acids. CDR3 residues: CASSAQGKGFQETQYF. For the CDR3, the DNA is TGTGCCAGCAGCGCACAGGGAAAGGGGTTTCAAGAGACCCAGTACTTC.

V gene TRBV7-2 combines with J gene TRBJ2-7; possibly TRBD2 for D (7 bases). Germline CDR1 reads SGHTA; CDR2 reads FQGNSA. The CDR3 is 13 amino acids. V was pared by 4 bases and J by 6 bases, with 13 bases between. This CDR3 reads CASSSRGGAEQYF. As DNA, the CDR3 is TGTGCCAGCAGCTCTAGGGGGGGGGCCGAGCAGTACTTC.

The chain is built from TRBV6-1 and TRBJ2-1; 9 nucleotides align to TRBD2. V lost 7 bases and J lost 5; bases outside the gene matches: 6. The CDR3 consists of 14 residues. The V gene's germline CDR1 is MNHNS and CDR2 SASEGT. In DNA, the CDR3 is TGTGCCAGCACCTTGACTAGCGGCAACAATGAGCAGTTCTTC. Translated, it gives CASTLTSGNNEQFF.

The gene calls are TRBV13 and TRBJ2-7; 8 bases map to TRBD2. The J segment lost 7 bases and the V segment lost 5 bases, leaving 7 bases of the junction unmatched. The V gene's germline CDR1 is PRHDT and CDR2 FYEKMQ (reference sequence). The CDR3 has 13 residues. Here the CDR3 reads CASSLWSGGEQYF. The CDR3 region has the DNA TGTGCCAGCAGCCTCTGGTCGGGGGGGGAGCAGTACTTC.

This clonotype was recorded a few times. The chain is built from TRBV20-1 and TRBJ1-1; TRBD1 agrees at 8 bases. The CDR3 contains 15 residues. Trimming removed 2 bases from V and 6 bases from J; junction bases left unmatched: 11. Germline V gives CDR1 DFQATT, CDR2 SNEGSKA (reference sequence). This CDR3 is CSARPRTGPIAEAFF. CDR3 DNA: TGCAGTGCTAGACCCCGGACAGGGCCCATCGCTGAAGCTTTCTTT.

Ten or more counts support this clonotype. The rearrangement uses TRBV4-3 and TRBJ1-1; no clear D. There are 14 residues in the CDR3. Germline assignment: CDR1 LGHNA and CDR2 YSLEER. V lost 4 bases and J 5 bases, leaving 14 bases between the germline ends. CDR3 sequence: CASSLGPTGTEAFF. The CDR3 region has the DNA TGCGCCAGCAGCCTCGGACCAACTGGAACTGAAGCTTTCTTT.

This rearrangement joins TRBV24-1 to TRBJ2-7, with no clear D. The germline V gene has CDR1 KGHDR and CDR2 SFDVKD. Trimming took 9 bases from V and 3 from J, leaving 20 bases between them. This CDR3 spans 15 amino acids. CDR3 sequence: CATPTNQTRSYEQYF. The CDR3 nucleotides read TGTGCCACCCCCACCAACCAAACACGGAGCTACGAGCAGTACTTC.